This TCR beta chain derives from a study of cytomegalovirus exposure and HLA in healthy donors (dated by TCRdb to between 2016 and 2019). Study-level background: An earlier analysis of roughly 500 of the donors reported more than 250 Gb of sequence data and around 120 million unique TCR beta sequences from 150 million to 200 million T cells. A handful of DR-DQ haplotypes were handled as single units for association and clustering because linkage in the cohort was strong. To study patterns of TCR occurrence, a later analysis re-analyzed previously published TCR beta repertoires from several hundred donors and added high-resolution HLA genotyping. Among 350 to 400 genotyped donors of the cohort, an average of roughly 240,000 unique TCR beta nucleotide sequences were sequenced per donor, approximately 20% of them non-productive. In the later analysis, no new phenotypic data were used to find candidate immune exposures; instead, reliance was placed on TCR beta sequences and their occurrence across donors. The study aimed to test whether cataloging public T cell receptors could reveal signatures of past pathogen exposure. In addition to the first cohort of 666 subjects, a separate validation cohort of 120 different subjects was used. Of the approximately 400 genotyped donors, about 80% fell in the genetic ancestry cluster associated with self-reported Caucasian donors. A later genetic analysis used genome-wide SNP genotypes for about 60% of the 666 donors, treating that subset as a discovery cohort. Every discovery cohort repertoire had been produced on one sequencing platform. In an earlier analysis of a few hundred of the donors, high-throughput TCR beta sequencing was used to judge whether each TCR beta V gene segment behaved as functional or pseudogenic. To predict cytomegalovirus infection status, the study brought together high-throughput TCR immunosequencing, statistical association of individual TCRs with disease status, and machine learning. Both class I and class II loci were covered by HLA typing, at four-digit resolution. Donor age, sex, ethnicity and CMV serostatus were compiled together with the repertoire data. Typing coverage differed by locus: A, B, C, DRB1 and DQB1 were typed in roughly 620-630 donors, DQA1 in about 500, DPA1 in 600 to 610, and DPB1 in approximately 450. An early release that covered approximately 600 HLA-typed donors contained about 300 gigabases of sequencing data and 75 million to 100 million unique TCR sequences. The T cell repertoires of several hundred subjects were profiled by immunosequencing and related to cytomegalovirus serostatus. What the work shows at the level of the full study, not this receptor alone: Assigning TCR associations to individual alleles was difficult when HLA alleles, especially DR and DQ, strongly co-occurred. Immune exposure information for the cohort was limited to CMV serostatus. Because some donors lacked HLA typing at each locus, the association tests relied only on the typed subset. A total of 150 to 200 TCR beta chains were listed by the study as associated with cytomegalovirus. According to a later analysis, most CMV-associated TCR beta chains appeared to be HLA-restricted, and the HLA associations seemed to be driven largely by CMV exposure. A later analysis associated around 16,000 TCR beta sequences with specific HLA alleles at a false discovery rate of 0.05. Linkage disequilibrium might explain the correlated functional status among segregating V segments, but an unknown experimental factor could not be ruled out. The earlier analysis of about 600 of the donors excluded around 17 rarely observed V segments, including chromosome 9 orphons, because counts were too low. This cohort had only TCR beta chains sequenced, and the lack of alpha or paired-chain data limited which features could be detected. In a later genetic analysis, a missense DCLRE1C variant was associated with V-gene and J-gene trimming of TCR beta chains, and the association was replicated in an independent cohort. Because the 87-base-pair reads could not distinguish some IMGT-functional V segments, including TRBV6-2 and TRBV6-3, those segments were excluded. Compared with equally common non-associated chains, HLA-associated TCR beta chains in a later analysis were more clonally expanded and had lower generation probabilities. It was suggested by the authors that the approach could potentially be generalized to other disease states and immunological phenotypes. A group of highly shared sequence variants was considered likely to be a technical artifact of the sequencing pipeline. Sequencing depth was assumed to be roughly uniform across donors in the presence/absence analyses, though that assumption may not hold. In a later analysis, TCR association rates were found to vary across HLA loci, with the most associated TCRs seen for DRB1 alleles and the fewest for HLA-C alleles. Most TCR sequences were observed very rarely across donors, whereas some public TCRs were present in many individuals. Cytomegalovirus status was reported to be diagnosed by the classifier with high specificity and sensitivity in both the original and validation cohorts. Three of the identified cytomegalovirus-associated TCR beta chains were confirmed in vitro to be specific for cytomegalovirus antigens. A further reported finding was that TCR beta sequences accurately predicted the HLA-A and HLA-B alleles for most subjects in the first cohort. Several of the top co-occurrence clusters appeared to be linked to parvovirus B19, influenza, CMV and Epstein-Barr virus, according to a later analysis. An earlier analysis of approximately 600 of the donors showed that most TCR beta V segments appeared in productive rearrangements either about 87% or about 30% of the time, which broadly matched IMGT annotations. In a later genetic analysis, fewer N-insertions in productive TCRs were reported among donors in an Asian-associated ancestry cluster than the roughly 710-donor mean.

CDR1 and CDR2, looked up from the germline V gene, are SGHTA and FQGNSA. Relative to germline, V is 5 bases shorter and J is 3 bases shorter, with 16 bases between their ends. Measured from the cysteine to the phenylalanine, the CDR3 is 15 residues long. Here the CDR3 DNA is all that survives: 45 bases in frame from base 1. The library was obtained by the immunoSEQ multiplex PCR assay. For the multiplex PCR, a mixture combining 60 forward primers for TCR Vbeta segments and 13 reverse primers for TCR Jbeta segments was used. Amplification of the CDR3 region of rearranged TCR beta genes was performed with a multiplex PCR assay on genomic DNA. The amplified TCR beta libraries were sequenced on the Illumina HiSeq System as 87-base-pair reads. On the study's bioinformatics: A later analysis counted 65 million to 90 million unique TCR beta chains across the 690 or so repertoires, and 10 million to 11 million of these chains were shared by at least two donors. A nearest-neighbor algorithm error-corrected the raw reads and collapsed the reads into unique sequences, merging closely related sequences to remove PCR and sequencing errors. V, D and J gene segments were assigned by aligning CDR3 sequences to IMGT reference sequences. Each retained sequence needed at least a six-nucleotide match to both a V gene segment and a J gene segment. Rearrangements were called productive when the CDR3 lacked stop codons and stayed in frame with V and J; all others were non-productive. Following IMGT convention, CDR3 was defined as the stretch from the second conserved V-encoded cysteine to the conserved J-encoded phenylalanine. Sequences without an unambiguous match to a single V gene segment were excluded from the earlier analysis of about 600 of the donors. An earlier analysis of some 500 of the donors classified V segments as functional when productive rearrangements were above 56.7% and as segregating when the standard deviation between donors was above 5%. A statistical classification framework was developed to diagnose cytomegalovirus status using the catalog of TCR beta chain sequences. In a later analysis, TCR nucleotide sequences were compared against IMGT/GENE-DB human TR gene sequences so that V and J genes could be assigned. A later analysis assigned CDR3 sequences and most-parsimonious VDJ recombination scenarios with the TCRdist pipeline. In a later analysis, each TCR beta chain was defined by its CDR3 amino acid sequence together with its V-gene family, and reads without a unique V-gene family were excluded. As a way to deal with suspected cross-contamination and a sequencing artifact, a later analysis dropped more than 500 nucleotide sequences that were highly shared and had low generation probability. In a later analysis, a clonal expansion index for each public chain was calculated from normalized within-repertoire ranks of inferred template counts. A later analysis computed generation probabilities with a VDJ recombination model fitted to out-of-frame rearrangements, and checked the results against IGoR. Hypergeometric tests were used in a later analysis to score TCR-TCR, TCR-HLA and TCR-CMV co-occurrence, with a repertoire-size bias correction applied to the TCR pairs. In a later analysis, false discovery rates were estimated by permuting HLA or CMV assignments 20 times. In a later analysis, co-occurring TCRs were grouped with DBSCAN, and TCRdist sequence similarity was added when clustering was performed within HLA-allele-positive subsets. Repertoires with fewer than 30,000 or more than 120,000 public chains were left out of co-occurrence clustering, as were about 5 repertoires with anomalous nucleotide sharing. This immuneACCESS table, as held by TCRdb, lists in-frame sequences with V and J called but not all clones. Of the missing ones, under half trace to an unresolved V gene in checked studies; the others have no known cause. D and trimming were read from the DNA, whereas the V and J calls and clone size are those reported in that table. The sample contains tens of thousands of clones, approximately 70% of them found a single time. The ten largest clones take up roughly 22% of the sample.

In total, just over 650 healthy bone marrow donors made up the cohort. All cohort members were sampled while nominally healthy, although unrecorded immune exposures were likely present. The donor was CMV seropositive and was included in the group of 290 or so seropositive cohort members. Each donor provided a peripheral blood sample, and peripheral blood mononuclear cells were used for TCR beta sequencing. Genomic DNA was extracted from the blood cell samples with the Qiagen DNeasy Blood Extraction Kit. On this clone: Its cognate antigen has yet to be identified. No base qualities exist here, and no much larger clone lies one base off it.

This chain joins TRBV7-2 to TRBJ1-2; the D gene is perhaps TRBD1, from 5 matching bases. The clonotype comes from a woman between 45 and 60 years old in good health and CMV-seropositive. The sequenced material came from PBMCs. DNA sequence: TGTGCCAGCAGCACACCCTCCAGGGAGGACTATGGCTACACCTTC. Its amino acids are CASSTPSREDYGYTF.